This TCR beta chain originates from a study of blood T cell repertoires in COVID-19. The CDR3 sequence is 16 residues long. Germline V CDR1 and CDR2: SEHNR, FQNEAQ (reference sequence). V was clipped by 2 bases and J by 5 bases, with 13 bases between them. This clone was seen more than once but under ten times. Method: immunoSEQ multiplex PCR; TCRdb's copy keeps in-frame clones and lacks some. The sample lists a few hundred thousand clones; roughly 90% were seen once. The specimen was peripheral blood. This chain uses TRBV7-9 with TRBJ1-6, with D hard to call. This receptor was obtained from a man aged 35 to 55 with acute or convalescent COVID-19. The DNA for the CDR3 is TGTGCCAGCAGCTTACCTCTGGGCCTTAATAATTCACCCCTCCACTTT. Amino acid sequence: CASSLPLGLNNSPLHF.